Listed below are T cell receptor beta chains from one sample, sequenced in a study of beta chain features in type 1 diabetes. The repertoire was sequenced with immunoSEQ multiplex PCR; TCRdb's copy has only in-frame clones and lacks some. The sample carries about 260,000 clones, 68% recorded once. The specimen sequenced was naive CD4+ T cells from blood. Source of these receptors: a man aged 30 to 39 in good health. Each CDR3 is given with its conserved first and last residue.

V,CDR3
TRBV11-2,CASSLDWSRAEQYF
TRBV30,CAWSGAGGFVGAGSTDTQYF
TRBV7-9,CASPSGGEAKNIQYF
TRBV9,CASSSKSRGKPGEQYF
TRBV30,CAWRQGPGNTEAFF
TRBV29-1,CSASVGLEKLFF
TRBV9,CASSATIEAEQFF
TRBV11-2,CASSLDWAERDRIYEQYF
TRBV30,CAWRGTGGTDTQYF
TRBV29-1,CSVGDSGETQYF